These 18 T cell receptor beta chains were sequenced from one sample in a study of CD8+ T cells in alopecia areata. In each case, RNA was isolated and then reverse transcribed into cDNA as the sequencing template. Measured with immunoSEQ multiplex PCR; TCRdb has only the in-frame clones, and not every one. This table holds almost 250,000 clones, roughly two thirds found once. This material consisted of CD4+ T cells sorted from blood, taken at week 0. The origin of the receptors is a human donor with alopecia areata.

V usage is TRBV5-4 and J usage is TRBJ2-1; D is ambiguous. From germline, CDR1 is SGHNT and CDR2 YYREEE (reference sequence). V was clipped by 0 bases and J by 12 bases, with 22 bases between them. The CDR3 covers 16 residues. CDR3 sequence (DNA): TGTGCCAGCAGCTTGGCCGGAACAACCGGATCCTCGGGGCAGTTCTTC. It yields the protein CASSLAGTTGSSGQFF. The full variable domain, its missing parts supplied by reference TRBV5-4 and TRBJ2-1, is ETGVTQSPTHLIKTRGQQVTLRCSSQSGHNTVSWYQQALGQGPQFIFQYYREEENGRGNFPPRFSGLQFPNYSSELNVNALELDDSALYLCASSLAGTTGSSGQFFGPGTRLTVL.

The V and J genes are TRBV6-5 and TRBJ2-7, with unresolved D. V was trimmed by 7 bases and J by 2 bases, leaving 12 bases between them. This CDR3 has 13 residues. The germline gives CDR1 MNHEY, CDR2 SVGAGI. The CDR3 here is CASKTFSTYEQYF. The CDR3, as DNA: TGTGCCAGCAAGACGTTCAGCACCTACGAGCAGTACTTC.

This clone was found once. This chain uses TRBV9 with TRBJ1-2; TRBD1 aligns across 8 bases. Germline-derived CDR1 and CDR2 are SGDLS and YYNGEE. CDR3 length: 14 amino acids. The junction had 6 bases not matched to a gene; V was cut back by 0 bases and J by 8 bases. The DNA of the CDR3 is TGTGCCAGCAGCGTAGCGCAGGGGGCGTCAGGCTACACCTTC. Its protein is CASSVAQGASGYTF.

V gene TRBV29-1 combines with J gene TRBJ1-5; D gene unclear. V was trimmed by 6 bases and J by 2 bases, leaving 8 bases between them. CDR1 is SQVTM and CDR2 is ANQGSEA in the germline V gene. This CDR3 has 12 amino acids. The CDR3 sequence: CSVSLRNQPQHF. The CDR3 DNA is TGCAGCGTCTCGTTGCGCAATCAGCCCCAGCATTTT.

A remark on this clone: Other DNA sequences within the sample encode an identical CDR3. The chain joins TRBV15 to TRBJ2-7; no definite D call. Trimming shortened V by 0 bases and J by 3 bases, and 3 bases separated the two germline ends. In germline, CDR1 is LNHNV, CDR2 YYDKDF (reference sequence). This CDR3 contains 12 residues. This CDR3 is CATSRDNYEQYF. DNA for the CDR3: TGTGCCACCAGCAGAGACAACTACGAGCAGTACTTC.

The chain combines TRBV29-1 with TRBJ2-7; tentatively, D is TRBD1 (6 bases). Looked up from germline, CDR1 is SQVTM and CDR2 is ANQGSEA. This CDR3 has 12 residues. Trimming took off 7 bases at V and 3 bases at J, with 13 bases between the two ends. Written as DNA, the CDR3 is TGCAGCGCCCACAGGGAAGGCTACGAGCAGTACTTC. Protein sequence: CSAHREGYEQYF.

The chain couples TRBV28 to TRBJ2-4; a possible D gene is TRBD1 (6 bases). Looked up from germline, CDR1 is MDHEN and CDR2 is SYDVKM. Trimming removed 7 bases from V and 7 bases from J, with 17 bases in between. This CDR3 spans 14 amino acids. This chain's CDR3 is CASNEGGEGNIQYF. CDR3 nucleotide sequence: TGTGCCAGCAATGAAGGGGGTGAGGGTAACATTCAGTACTTC.

This chain links TRBV19 with TRBJ2-3, with 9 bases that match TRBD2. Germline lookup yields CDR1 LNHDA and CDR2 SQIVND (reference sequence). The CDR3 is made up of 14 amino acids. With V trimmed by 10 bases and J by 6 bases, 11 bases remained unmatched. The CDR3 DNA is TGTGCCATCGGCGGGGGGGCCTCAGCGGATACGCAGTATTTT. This translates into CAIGGGASADTQYF.

This clone appeared a few times. The chain is built from TRBV10-3 and TRBJ1-2; no clear D. Trimming cost V 3 bases and J 4 bases, with 9 bases left between them. Germline V gene lookup returns CDR1 ENHRY and CDR2 SYGVKD. The CDR3 is 13 amino acids. This CDR3 is CAISEGRAYGYTF. The CDR3 nucleotides read TGTGCCATCAGTGAAGGAAGAGCCTATGGCTACACCTTC.

This clone has a single count. The chain recombines TRBV4-2 with TRBJ2-1; 10 bases line up with TRBD2. The CDR3 extends over 17 amino acids. CDR1 and CDR2 from the germline V gene are LGHNA and YNFKEQ. After removal of 0 bases from V and 5 bases from J, the junction contained 7 bases not matched to a gene. The CDR3 is CASSQDITSGVHNEQFF. CDR3 nucleotides: TGTGCCAGCAGCCAAGATATTACTAGCGGGGTTCACAATGAGCAGTTCTTC.

The V gene is TRBV9, the J gene TRBJ1-6; D is possibly TRBD1 (5 bases). Per the germline V gene, CDR1 is SGDLS and CDR2 is YYNGEE. This CDR3 contains 15 residues. Trimming pared 6 bases from V and 7 bases from J, leaving 17 bases between. The CDR3 here is CASNKAGTRNSPLHF. DNA of the CDR3: TGTGCCAGCAACAAGGCGGGGACGAGGAATTCACCCCTCCACTTT.

This clone came up a few times. The CDR3 DNA follows: TGTGCCAGCAGCCAGTATGTTGGGGCCAACGTCCTGACTTTC. Amino acids: CASSQYVGANVLTF. The chain has TRBV14 and TRBJ2-6; the D is unclear. V was pared by 3 bases and J by 3 bases, with 6 bases between. From germline, CDR1 is SGHDN and CDR2 FVKESK. The CDR3 spans 14 residues.

A few counts support this clone. CDR3 DNA: TGTGCCAGCAGCTTAATCGGCCAGGGAGGGGAGACCCAGTACTTC. Its protein is CASSLIGQGGETQYF. The V call is TRBV7-6, the J call TRBJ2-5; 7 bases line up with TRBD2. Germline CDR1 is SGHVS and CDR2 is FNYEAQ. J was trimmed by 5 bases and V by 2 bases; bases with no gene match: 8. This CDR3 has 15 amino acids.

The gene calls are TRBV4-3 and TRBJ1-2; weak D call: TRBD1 (6 bases). This CDR3 has 17 residues. Per germline, CDR1 LGHNA and CDR2 YSLEER. V lost 0 bases and J lost 1, with 15 bases in between. The CDR3 DNA sequence: TGCGCCAGCAGCCAAGATGTTCAGAAAGGGGGTAACTATGGCTACACCTTC. This translates into CASSQDVQKGGNYGYTF.

This chain joins TRBV29-1 and TRBJ2-4, with D tentatively TRBD2 (6 bases). Germline loops: CDR1 SQVTM, CDR2 ANQGSEA. The CDR3 runs 15 residues. Trimming pared 4 bases from V and 9 bases from J, leaving 22 bases between. The CDR3 sequence: CSVAPTGTSGSIQYF. DNA for the CDR3: TGCAGCGTTGCCCCTACCGGGACTTCGGGGAGCATTCAGTACTTC.

This clone was seen a few times. The rearrangement uses TRBV27 and TRBJ1-5; D remains unclear. The germline gives CDR1 MNHEY, CDR2 SMNVEV (reference sequence). V was cut by 2 bases and J by 3 bases, with 8 bases left in between. This CDR3 region has 14 residues. Here the CDR3 reads CASSLQSNNQPQHF. CDR3 nucleotides: TGTGCCAGCAGTTTACAGTCCAACAATCAGCCCCAGCATTTT.

The chain has TRBV29-1 and TRBJ1-1, with 7 bases that match TRBD1. V dropped 3 bases and J dropped 0; count of bases not matched to a gene: 4. Germline values: CDR1 SQVTM, CDR2 ANQGSEA. The CDR3 spans 14 residues. CDR3 in amino acids: CSVDGGQMNTEAFF. The CDR3 nucleotides read TGCAGCGTTGATGGGGGACAGATGAACACTGAAGCTTTCTTT.

This clone was counted only a few times. The rearrangement joins TRBV4-2 to TRBJ1-2; D may be TRBD1 (5 bases). The CDR3 runs 16 residues. Per the germline V gene, CDR1 is LGHNA and CDR2 is YNFKEQ. Trimming cost V 0 bases and J 2 bases, with 13 bases left between them. The CDR3 region has the DNA TGTGCCAGCAGCCAAGAGGTCAGGGCGGACAACTATGGCTACACCTTC. This sequence encodes CASSQEVRADNYGYTF.